This T cell receptor beta chain is from a study of blood T cell repertoires in COVID-19. Turning to the study itself: COVID-19 samples, acute and convalescent, were from the United States, Italy and Spain.

Some clones are missing from TCRdb's copy, which holds only in-frame ones; the method was immunoSEQ multiplex PCR. This table has approximately 150,000 clones, about 85% appearing once. The ends were cut back, 5 bases at V and 3 bases at J, with 26 bases in the middle. CDR1 and CDR2 (germline): SGHAT, FQNNGV. The CDR3 length is 18 residues. The chain has TRBV11-2 and TRBJ2-7; D possibly corresponds to TRBD2 (6 bases). Material for sequencing was peripheral blood. This receptor was identified in a human donor with acute or convalescent COVID-19. The donor label of this sample is uncertain. The CDR3 coding sequence is TGTGCCAGCAGCCCTAAAAGATCCGGAGAGGCGGGGAGCTACGAGCAGTACTTC. Translating gives CASSPKRSGEAGSYEQYF.